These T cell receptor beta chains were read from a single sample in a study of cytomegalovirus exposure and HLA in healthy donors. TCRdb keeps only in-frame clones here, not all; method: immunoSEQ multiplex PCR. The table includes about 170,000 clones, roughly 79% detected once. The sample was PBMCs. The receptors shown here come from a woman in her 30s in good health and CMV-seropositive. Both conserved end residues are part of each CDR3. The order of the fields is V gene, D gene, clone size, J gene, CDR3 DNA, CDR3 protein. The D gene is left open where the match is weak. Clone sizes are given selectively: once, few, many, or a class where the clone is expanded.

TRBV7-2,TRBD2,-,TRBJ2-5,TGTGCCAGCAGCTTAGTAACTAGCGGGAGCGAGGGGGGAGAGACCCAGTACTTC,CASSLVTSGSEGGETQYF
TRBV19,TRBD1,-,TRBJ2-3,TGTGCCAGTAGTCCCAAACTCCGGGACAGGGGAACAGATACGCAGTATTTT,CASSPKLRDRGTDTQYF
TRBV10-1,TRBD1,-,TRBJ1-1,TGCGCCAGCAGTCGACAGGGGACGAACACTGAAGCTTTCTTT,CASSRQGTNTEAFF
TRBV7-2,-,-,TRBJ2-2,TGTGCCAGCAGCTTAGATTATCCCGGGGAGCTGTTTTTT,CASSLDYPGELFF
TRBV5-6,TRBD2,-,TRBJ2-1,TGTGCCAGCAGCTTGCCAGGACTAGCGGTTTACAATGAGCAGTTCTTC,CASSLPGLAVYNEQFF
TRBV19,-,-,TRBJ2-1,TGTGCCAGTAGTGCAGGGGGGACTTGGGTGAATGAGCAGTTCTTC,CASSAGGTWVNEQFF
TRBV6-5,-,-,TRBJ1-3,TGTGCCAGCAGTTACTCGTTCCCGCCCCGGGACACCATATATTTT,CASSYSFPPRDTIYF
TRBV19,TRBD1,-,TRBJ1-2,TGTGCCAGTAGTATGCGGGGCAGGGGGCATGGCTACACCTTC,CASSMRGRGHGYTF
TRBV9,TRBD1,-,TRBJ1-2,TGTGCCAGCAGCGTAGCCCCTACAGGGGGCGTTGGCTACACCTTC,CASSVAPTGGVGYTF
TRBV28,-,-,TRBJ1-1,TGTGCCAGCAAGGGGCACAGTTTGAACACTGAAGCTTTCTTT,CASKGHSLNTEAFF
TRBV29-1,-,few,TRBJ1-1,TGCAGCGTTGGTTATTCGGACACTGAAGCTTTCTTT,CSVGYSDTEAFF
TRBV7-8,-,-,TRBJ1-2,TGTGCCAGCAGCTTAGGGTATCGGACAGATTATGGCTACACCTTC,CASSLGYRTDYGYTF
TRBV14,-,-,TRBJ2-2,TGTGCCAGCAGCCATACGAACACCGGGGAGCTGTTTTTT,CASSHTNTGELFF
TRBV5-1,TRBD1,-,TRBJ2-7,TGCGCCAGCAGCCCCTTCACAGGGGGCTACGAGCAGTACTTC,CASSPFTGGYEQYF
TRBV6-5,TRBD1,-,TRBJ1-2,TGTGCCAGCAGTCTCCAGGGGGTAGGTGGTGGCTACACCTTC,CASSLQGVGGGYTF
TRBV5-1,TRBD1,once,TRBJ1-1,TGCGCCAGCAGCTTGGCAAGGACAGGGAGGATCTCCACAGAAGCTTTCTTT,CASSLARTGRISTEAFF
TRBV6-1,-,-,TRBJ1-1,TGTGCCAGCAGCCCCACCGATGGGGGGACTGAAGCTTTCTTT,CASSPTDGGTEAFF
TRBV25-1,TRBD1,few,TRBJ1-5,TGTGCCAGCAGGGCTCAGGGGGTGGGGCCCCAGCATTTT,CASRAQGVGPQHF
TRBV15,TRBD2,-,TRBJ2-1,TGTGCCACCAGCTCTAAGCGGGCGGGAGTCTACAATGAGCAGTTCTTC,CATSSKRAGVYNEQFF
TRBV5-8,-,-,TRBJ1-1,TGTGCCAGCAGCTTGGTCTTTACAGGGCTGGGCACTGAAGCTTTCTTT,CASSLVFTGLGTEAFF
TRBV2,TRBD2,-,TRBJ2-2,TGTGCCAGCAGGGGGAGTGGCTTAGCGGGAGTGGTCACCGGGGAGCTGTTTTTT,CASRGSGLAGVVTGELFF
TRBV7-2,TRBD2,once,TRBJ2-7,TGTGCCAGCACCCCTGAAGCGGGAGGGCCGTACGAGCAGTACTTC,CASTPEAGGPYEQYF
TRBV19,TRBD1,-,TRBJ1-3,TGTGCCAGTAGTCCAGGGGACAGTGGAAACACCATATATTTT,CASSPGDSGNTIYF
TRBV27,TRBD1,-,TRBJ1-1,TGTGCCAGCAGTTTAAGGGGACAGATGAACACTGAAGCTTTCTTT,CASSLRGQMNTEAFF
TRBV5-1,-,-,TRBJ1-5,TGCGCCAGCAGCTTGGAAGGCAGGGCAGGGCAGCCCCAGCATTTT,CASSLEGRAGQPQHF
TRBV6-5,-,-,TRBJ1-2,TGTGCCAGCAGTTACCACAGGGTTCAGGCCATCTATGGCTACACCTTC,CASSYHRVQAIYGYTF
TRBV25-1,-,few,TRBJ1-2,TGTGCCAGCGGGGACTTCGGCTACACCTTC,CASGDFGYTF
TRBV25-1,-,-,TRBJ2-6,TGTGCCAGCATGTCTGGCACTGGGGCCAACGTCCTGACTTTC,CASMSGTGANVLTF
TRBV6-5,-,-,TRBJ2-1,TGTGCCAGCAAAAGGCGGGGACACAATGAGCAGTTCTTC,CASKRRGHNEQFF
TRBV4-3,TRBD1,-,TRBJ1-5,TGCGCCAGCAGCCTCGACAGGGATCAGCCCCAGCATTTT,CASSLDRDQPQHF
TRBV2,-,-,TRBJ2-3,TGTGCCAGCAGTAGAGAGGGAGCCCTTAGCACAGATACGCAGTATTTT,CASSREGALSTDTQYF
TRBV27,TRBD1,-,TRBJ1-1,TGTGCCAGCAGACGGGCGACAGGGGGCCACACTGAAGCTTTCTTT,CASRRATGGHTEAFF
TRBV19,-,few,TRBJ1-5,TGTGCCAGTAGTATCGGGTATAGCAATCAGCCCCAGCATTTT,CASSIGYSNQPQHF
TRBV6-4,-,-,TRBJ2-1,TGTGCCAGCAGTACGGGAGTCGGATACAATGAGCAGTTCTTC,CASSTGVGYNEQFF
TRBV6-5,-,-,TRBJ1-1,TGTGCCAGCACCCCGGCCGACTGGAACACTGAAGCTTTCTTT,CASTPADWNTEAFF
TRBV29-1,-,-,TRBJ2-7,TGCAGCGTCGTACCTCCAGGGCCCGACACCTACGAGCAGTACTTC,CSVVPPGPDTYEQYF
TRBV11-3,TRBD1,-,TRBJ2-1,TGTGCCAGCAGCCCATCACCCGACAGGGGGTCGTACAATGAGCAGTTCTTC,CASSPSPDRGSYNEQFF
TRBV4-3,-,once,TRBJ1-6,TGCGCCAGCAGCCAAGTTAACGCGGGTTCCCCTCCCCTCCACTTT,CASSQVNAGSPPLHF
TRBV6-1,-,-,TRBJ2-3,TGTGCCAGCAGCCCCGGGACTCTGGGAACAGATACGCAGTATTTT,CASSPGTLGTDTQYF
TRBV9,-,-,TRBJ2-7,TGTGCCAGCAGCGTAGTCCCCTCTGCCTACGAGCAGTACTTC,CASSVVPSAYEQYF
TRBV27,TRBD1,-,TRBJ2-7,TGTGCCAGCAGTTTACTAGACAGGGACGAGCAGTACTTC,CASSLLDRDEQYF
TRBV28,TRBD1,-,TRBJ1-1,TGTGCCAGCAGTGCGGGACAGCGGTCCACTGAAGCTTTCTTT,CASSAGQRSTEAFF
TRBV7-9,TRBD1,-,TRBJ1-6,TGTGCCAGCAGTGGGACAGGCGTATCACCCCTCCACTTT,CASSGTGVSPLHF
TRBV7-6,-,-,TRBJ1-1,TGTGCCAGCAGCTTAGTCGGCCAGGGCAGCACTGAAGCTTTCTTT,CASSLVGQGSTEAFF